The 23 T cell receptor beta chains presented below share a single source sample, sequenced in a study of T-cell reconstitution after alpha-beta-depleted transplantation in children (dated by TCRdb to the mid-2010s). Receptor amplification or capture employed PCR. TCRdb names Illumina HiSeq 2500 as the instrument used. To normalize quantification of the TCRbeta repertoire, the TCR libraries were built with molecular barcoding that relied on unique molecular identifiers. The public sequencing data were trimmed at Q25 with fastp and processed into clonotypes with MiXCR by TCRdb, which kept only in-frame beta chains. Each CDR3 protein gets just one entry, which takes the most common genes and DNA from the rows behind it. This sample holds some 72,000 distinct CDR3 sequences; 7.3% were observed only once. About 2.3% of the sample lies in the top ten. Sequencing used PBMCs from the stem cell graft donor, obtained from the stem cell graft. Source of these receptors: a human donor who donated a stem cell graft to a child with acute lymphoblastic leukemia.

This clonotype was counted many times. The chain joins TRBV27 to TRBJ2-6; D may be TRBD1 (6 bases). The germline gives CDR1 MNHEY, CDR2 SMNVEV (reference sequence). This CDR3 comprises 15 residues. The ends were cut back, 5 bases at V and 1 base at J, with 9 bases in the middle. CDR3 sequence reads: CASSATGSGANVLTF. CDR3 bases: TGTGCCAGCAGTGCCACAGGGTCTGGGGCCAACGTCCTGACTTTC.

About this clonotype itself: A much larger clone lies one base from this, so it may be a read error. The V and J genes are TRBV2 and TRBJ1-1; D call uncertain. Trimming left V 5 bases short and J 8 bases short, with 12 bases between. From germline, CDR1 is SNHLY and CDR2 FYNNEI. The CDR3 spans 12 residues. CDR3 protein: CASSQRGPEAFF. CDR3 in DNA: TGTGCCAGCAGTCAGAGAGGACCCGAAGCTTTCTTT.

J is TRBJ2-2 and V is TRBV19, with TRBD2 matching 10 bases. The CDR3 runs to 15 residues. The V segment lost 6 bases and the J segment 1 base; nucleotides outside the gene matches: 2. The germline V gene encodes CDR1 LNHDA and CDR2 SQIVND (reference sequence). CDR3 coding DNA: TGTGCCAGTAGGCCTAGCGGGGGGAACACCGGGGAGCTGTTTTTT. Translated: CASRPSGGNTGELFF.

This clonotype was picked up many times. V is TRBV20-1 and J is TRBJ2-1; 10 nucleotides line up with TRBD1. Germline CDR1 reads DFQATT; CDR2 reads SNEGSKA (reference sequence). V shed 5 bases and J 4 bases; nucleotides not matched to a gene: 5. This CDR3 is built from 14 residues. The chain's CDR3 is CSAQTGGAYNEQFF. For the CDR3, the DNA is TGCAGTGCTCAGACAGGGGGCGCGTACAATGAGCAGTTCTTC.

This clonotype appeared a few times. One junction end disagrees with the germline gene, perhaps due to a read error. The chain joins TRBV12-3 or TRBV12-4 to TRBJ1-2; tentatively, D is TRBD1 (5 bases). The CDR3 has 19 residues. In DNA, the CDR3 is TGTACCAGCTGTTCCCCCGGGGCAGGGCACCCATCCTTCAACTATGGCTACACCTTC. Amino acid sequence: CTSCSPGAGHPSFNYGYTF.

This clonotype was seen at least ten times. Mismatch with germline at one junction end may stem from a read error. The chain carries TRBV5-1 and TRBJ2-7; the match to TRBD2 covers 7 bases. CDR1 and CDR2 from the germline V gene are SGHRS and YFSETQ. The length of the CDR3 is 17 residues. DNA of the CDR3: TGCGCCAGCATCTTGCGTGAAGGGAGGGAATTCTCCTACGAGCAGTACTTC. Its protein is CASILREGREFSYEQYF.

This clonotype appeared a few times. The CDR3 is CASSPLEKLFF. The CDR3 bases are TGTGCCAGCAGCCCTCTAGAAAAACTGTTTTTT. The chain joins TRBV7-9 to TRBJ1-4; D is undetermined. V lost 5 bases and J lost 8, with 6 bases in between. The CDR3 runs 11 residues. Germline V gene sequence: CDR1 SEHNR, CDR2 FQNEAQ (reference sequence).

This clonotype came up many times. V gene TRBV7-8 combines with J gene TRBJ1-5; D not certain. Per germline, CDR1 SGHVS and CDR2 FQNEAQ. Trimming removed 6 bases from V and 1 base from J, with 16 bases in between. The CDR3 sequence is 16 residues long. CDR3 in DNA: TGTGCCAGCAGTTCGACCGATTTTGAAAGCAATCAGCCCCAGCATTTT. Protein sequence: CASSSTDFESNQPQHF.

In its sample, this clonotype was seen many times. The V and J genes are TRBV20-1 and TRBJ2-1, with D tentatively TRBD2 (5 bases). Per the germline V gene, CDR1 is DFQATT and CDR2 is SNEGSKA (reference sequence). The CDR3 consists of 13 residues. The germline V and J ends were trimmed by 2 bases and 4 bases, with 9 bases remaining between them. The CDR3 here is CSARTTSYNEQFF. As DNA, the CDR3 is TGCAGTGCTAGAACAACTAGTTACAATGAGCAGTTCTTC.

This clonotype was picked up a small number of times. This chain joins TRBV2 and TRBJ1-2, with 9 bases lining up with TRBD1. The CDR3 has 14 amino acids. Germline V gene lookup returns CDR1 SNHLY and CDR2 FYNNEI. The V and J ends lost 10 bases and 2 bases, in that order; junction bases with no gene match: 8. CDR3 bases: TGTGCCATATCCGGGACAGGGACCAACTATGGCTACACCTTC. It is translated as CAISGTGTNYGYTF.

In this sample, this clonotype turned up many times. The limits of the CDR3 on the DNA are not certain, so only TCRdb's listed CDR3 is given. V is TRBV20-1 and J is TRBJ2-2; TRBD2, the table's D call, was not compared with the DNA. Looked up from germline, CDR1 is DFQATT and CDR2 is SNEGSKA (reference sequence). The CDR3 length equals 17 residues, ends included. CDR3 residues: CSSSGLAGVGNTGELFF.

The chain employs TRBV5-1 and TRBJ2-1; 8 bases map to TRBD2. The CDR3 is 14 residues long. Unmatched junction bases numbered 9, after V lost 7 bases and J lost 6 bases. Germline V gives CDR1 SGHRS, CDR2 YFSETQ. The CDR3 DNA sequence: TGCGCCAGCTCGGGAGCGGGAGCGGTCAATGAGCAGTTCTTC. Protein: CASSGAGAVNEQFF.

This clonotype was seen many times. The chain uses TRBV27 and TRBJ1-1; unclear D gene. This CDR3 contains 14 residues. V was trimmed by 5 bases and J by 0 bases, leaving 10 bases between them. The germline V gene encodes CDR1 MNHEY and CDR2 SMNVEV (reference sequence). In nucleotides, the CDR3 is TGTGCCAGCAGTATCTCCACCTTGAACACTGAAGCTTTCTTT. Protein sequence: CASSISTLNTEAFF.

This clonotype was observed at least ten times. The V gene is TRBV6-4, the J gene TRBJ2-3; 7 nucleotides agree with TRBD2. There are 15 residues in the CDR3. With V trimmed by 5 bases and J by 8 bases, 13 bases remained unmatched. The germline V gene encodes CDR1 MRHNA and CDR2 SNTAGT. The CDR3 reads CASSSLADEVGTQYF. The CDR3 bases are TGTGCCAGCAGTTCTCTAGCGGACGAAGTGGGTACGCAGTATTTT.

The CDR3 nucleotides read TGTGCCAGCAGCTCCTGGACTAGCGGGAGAGATGGGCAGTTCTTC. This sequence encodes CASSSWTSGRDGQFF. This chain links TRBV7-2 with TRBJ2-1; 13 positions agree with TRBD2. The J segment lost 12 bases and the V segment lost 4 bases, leaving 9 bases of the junction unmatched. CDR3 size: 15 residues. CDR1 and CDR2 from the germline V gene are SGHTA and FQGNSA. Looking up the rest from reference TRBV7-2 and TRBJ2-1 gives the full variable domain: GAGVSQSPSNKVTEKGKDVELRCDPISGHTALYWYRQSLGQGLEFLIYFQGNSAPDKSGLPSDRFSAERTGGSVSTLTIQRTQQEDSAVYLCASSSWTSGRDGQFFGPGTRLTVL.

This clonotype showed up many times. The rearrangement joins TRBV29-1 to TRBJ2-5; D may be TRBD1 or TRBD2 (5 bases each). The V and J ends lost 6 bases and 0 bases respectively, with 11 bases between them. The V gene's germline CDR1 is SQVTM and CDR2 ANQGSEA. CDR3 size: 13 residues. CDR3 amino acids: CSVSWGYQETQYF. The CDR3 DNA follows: TGCAGCGTAAGCTGGGGGTACCAAGAGACCCAGTACTTC.

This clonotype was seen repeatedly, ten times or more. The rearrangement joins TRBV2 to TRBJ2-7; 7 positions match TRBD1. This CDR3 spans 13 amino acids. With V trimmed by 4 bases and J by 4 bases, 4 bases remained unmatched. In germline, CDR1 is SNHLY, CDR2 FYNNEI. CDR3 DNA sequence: TGTGCCAGCAGTGTTACAGGGGTTTACGAGCAGTACTTC. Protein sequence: CASSVTGVYEQYF.

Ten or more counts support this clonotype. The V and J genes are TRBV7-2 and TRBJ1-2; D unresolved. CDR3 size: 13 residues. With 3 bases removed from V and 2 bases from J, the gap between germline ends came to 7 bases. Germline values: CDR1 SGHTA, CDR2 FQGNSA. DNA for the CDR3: TGTGCCAGCAGCTTGACGGACAACTATGGCTACACCTTC. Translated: CASSLTDNYGYTF.

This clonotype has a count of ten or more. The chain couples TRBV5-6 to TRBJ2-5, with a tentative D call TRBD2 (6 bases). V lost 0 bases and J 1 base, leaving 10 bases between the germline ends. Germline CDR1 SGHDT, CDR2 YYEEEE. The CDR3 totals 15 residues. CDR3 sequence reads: CASSLEARGQETQYF. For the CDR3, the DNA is TGTGCCAGCAGCTTGGAGGCGCGGGGCCAAGAGACCCAGTACTTC.

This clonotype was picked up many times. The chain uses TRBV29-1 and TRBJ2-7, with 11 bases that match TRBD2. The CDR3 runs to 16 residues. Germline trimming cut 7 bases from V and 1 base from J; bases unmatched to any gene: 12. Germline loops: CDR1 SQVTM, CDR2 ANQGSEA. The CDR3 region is CSAMGLAARESYEQYF. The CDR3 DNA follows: TGCAGCGCCATGGGACTAGCGGCCCGAGAGTCCTACGAGCAGTACTTC.

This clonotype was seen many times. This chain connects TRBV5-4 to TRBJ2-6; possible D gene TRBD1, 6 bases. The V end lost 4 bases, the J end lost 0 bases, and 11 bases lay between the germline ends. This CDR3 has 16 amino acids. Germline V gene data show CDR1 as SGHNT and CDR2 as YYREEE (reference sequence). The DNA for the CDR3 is TGTGCCAGCAGCACCGGACAGTACTCTGGGGCCAACGTCCTGACTTTC. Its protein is CASSTGQYSGANVLTF.

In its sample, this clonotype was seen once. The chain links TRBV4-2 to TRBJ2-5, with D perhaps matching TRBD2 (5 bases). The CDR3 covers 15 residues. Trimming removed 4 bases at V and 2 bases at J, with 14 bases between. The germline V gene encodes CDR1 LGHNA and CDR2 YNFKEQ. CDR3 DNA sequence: TGTGCCAGCAGCCGCGGGCGCCACTGGCAAGAGACCCAGTACTTC. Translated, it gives CASSRGRHWQETQYF.

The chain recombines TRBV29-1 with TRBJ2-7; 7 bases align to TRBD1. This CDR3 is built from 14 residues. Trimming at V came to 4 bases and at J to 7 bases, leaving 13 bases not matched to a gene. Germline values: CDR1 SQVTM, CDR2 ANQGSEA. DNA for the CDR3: TGCAGCGTTGTAGGTCCACAGGGGTTGGGGGAGCAGTACTTC. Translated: CSVVGPQGLGEQYF.